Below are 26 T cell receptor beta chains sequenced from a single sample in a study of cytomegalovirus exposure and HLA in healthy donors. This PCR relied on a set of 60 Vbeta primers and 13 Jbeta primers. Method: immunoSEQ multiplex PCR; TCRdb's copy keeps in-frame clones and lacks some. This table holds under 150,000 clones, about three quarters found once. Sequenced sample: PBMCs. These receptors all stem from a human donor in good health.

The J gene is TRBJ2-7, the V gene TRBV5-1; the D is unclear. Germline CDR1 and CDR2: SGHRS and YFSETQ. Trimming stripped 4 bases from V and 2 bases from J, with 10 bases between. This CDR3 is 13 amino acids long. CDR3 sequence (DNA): TGCGCCAGCAGCACAAACAGCCCCTACGAGCAGTACTTC. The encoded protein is CASSTNSPYEQYF.

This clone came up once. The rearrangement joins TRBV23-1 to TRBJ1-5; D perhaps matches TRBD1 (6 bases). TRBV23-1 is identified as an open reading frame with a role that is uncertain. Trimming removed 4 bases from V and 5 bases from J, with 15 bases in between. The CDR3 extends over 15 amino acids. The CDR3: CASSRAGEGDQPQHF. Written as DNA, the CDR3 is TGCGCCAGCAGTCGGGCAGGGGAAGGAGATCAGCCCCAGCATTTT.

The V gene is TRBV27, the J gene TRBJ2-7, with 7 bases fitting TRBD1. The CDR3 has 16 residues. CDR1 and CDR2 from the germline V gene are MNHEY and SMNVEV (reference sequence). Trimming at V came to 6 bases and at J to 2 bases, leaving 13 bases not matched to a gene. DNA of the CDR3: TGTGCCAGCAGCCGACGAAGCCGGGACAGTACCTACGAGCAGTACTTC. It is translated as CASSRRSRDSTYEQYF.

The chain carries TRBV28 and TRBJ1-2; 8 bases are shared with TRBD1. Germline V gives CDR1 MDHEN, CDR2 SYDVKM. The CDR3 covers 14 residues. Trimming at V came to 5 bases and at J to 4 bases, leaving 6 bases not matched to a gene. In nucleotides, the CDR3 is TGTGCCAGCAGTAGCAGGGGGCCCGGCTATGGCTACACCTTC. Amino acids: CASSSRGPGYGYTF.

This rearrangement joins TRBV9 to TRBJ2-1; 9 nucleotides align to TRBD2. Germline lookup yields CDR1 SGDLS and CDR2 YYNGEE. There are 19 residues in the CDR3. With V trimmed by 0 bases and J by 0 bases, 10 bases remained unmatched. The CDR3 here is CASSVVASGVISSYNEQFF. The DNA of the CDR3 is TGTGCCAGCAGCGTAGTAGCTAGCGGGGTAATTAGCTCCTACAATGAGCAGTTCTTC. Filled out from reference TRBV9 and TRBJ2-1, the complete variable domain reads DSGVTQTPKHLITATGQRVTLRCSPRSGDLSVYWYQQSLDQGLQFLIQYYNGEERAKGNILERFSAQQFPDLHSELNLSSLELGDSALYFCASSVVASGVISSYNEQFFGPGTRLTVL.

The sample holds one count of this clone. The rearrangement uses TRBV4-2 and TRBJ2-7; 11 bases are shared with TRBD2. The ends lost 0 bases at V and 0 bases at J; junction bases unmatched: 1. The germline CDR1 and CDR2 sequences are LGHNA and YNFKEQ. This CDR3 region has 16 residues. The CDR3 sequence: CASSQEGTSGSYEQYF. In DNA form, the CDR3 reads TGTGCCAGCAGCCAAGAAGGGACTAGCGGCTCCTACGAGCAGTACTTC.

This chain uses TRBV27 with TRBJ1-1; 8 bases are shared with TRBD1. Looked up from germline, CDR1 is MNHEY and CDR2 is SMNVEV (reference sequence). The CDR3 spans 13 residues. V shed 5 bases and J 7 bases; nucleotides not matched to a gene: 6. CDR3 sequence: CASSKVTGGEAFF. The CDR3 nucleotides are TGTGCCAGCAGTAAGGTCACAGGGGGTGAAGCTTTCTTT.

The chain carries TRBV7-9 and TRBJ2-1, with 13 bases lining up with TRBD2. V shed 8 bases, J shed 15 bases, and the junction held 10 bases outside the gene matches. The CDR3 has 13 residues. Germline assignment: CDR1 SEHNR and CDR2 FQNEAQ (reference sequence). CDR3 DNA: TGTGCCAGCGAACTAGCGGGAGGGTCGAATGCGTTCTTC. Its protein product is CASELAGGSNAFF.

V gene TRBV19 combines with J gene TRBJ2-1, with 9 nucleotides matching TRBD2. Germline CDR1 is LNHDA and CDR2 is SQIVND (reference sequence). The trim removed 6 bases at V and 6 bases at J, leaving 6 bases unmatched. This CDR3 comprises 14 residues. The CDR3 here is CASRQAGGTNEQFF. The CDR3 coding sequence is TGTGCCAGTAGACAAGCGGGGGGAACCAATGAGCAGTTCTTC.

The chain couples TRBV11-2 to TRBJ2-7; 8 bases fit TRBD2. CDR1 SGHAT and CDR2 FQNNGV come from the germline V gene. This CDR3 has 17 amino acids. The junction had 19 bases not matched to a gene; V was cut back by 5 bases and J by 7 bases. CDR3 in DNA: TGTGCCAGCAGCCCAAAGCCCCGGGGCGGGAGGACGTGGGAGCAGTACTTC. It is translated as CASSPKPRGGRTWEQYF.

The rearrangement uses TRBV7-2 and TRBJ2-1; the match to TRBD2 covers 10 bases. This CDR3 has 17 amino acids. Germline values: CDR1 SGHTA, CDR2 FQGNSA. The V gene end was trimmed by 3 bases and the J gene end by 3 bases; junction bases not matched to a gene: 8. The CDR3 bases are TGTGCCAGCAGCTTCCCGACTAGCGGGTCCCTCTACAATGAGCAGTTCTTC. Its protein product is CASSFPTSGSLYNEQFF.

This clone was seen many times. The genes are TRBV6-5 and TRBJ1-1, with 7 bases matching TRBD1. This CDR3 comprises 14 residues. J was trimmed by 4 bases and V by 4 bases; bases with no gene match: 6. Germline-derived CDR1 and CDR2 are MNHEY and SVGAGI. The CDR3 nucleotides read TGTGCCAGCAGTTGGGGACAGATGCGCACTGAAGCTTTCTTT. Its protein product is CASSWGQMRTEAFF.

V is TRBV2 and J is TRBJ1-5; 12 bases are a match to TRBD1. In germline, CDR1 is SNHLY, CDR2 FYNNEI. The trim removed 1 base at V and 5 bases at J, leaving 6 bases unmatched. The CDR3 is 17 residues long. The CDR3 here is CASSEGRGTGGDQPQHF. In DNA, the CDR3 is TGTGCCAGCAGTGAAGGGCGTGGGACAGGGGGCGATCAGCCCCAGCATTTT.

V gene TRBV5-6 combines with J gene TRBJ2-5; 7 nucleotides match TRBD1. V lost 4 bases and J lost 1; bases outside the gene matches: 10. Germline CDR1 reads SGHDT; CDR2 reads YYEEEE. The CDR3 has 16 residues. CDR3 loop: CASSRDRQGRQETQYF. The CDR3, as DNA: TGTGCCAGCAGCCGAGACCGACAGGGACGCCAAGAGACCCAGTACTTC.

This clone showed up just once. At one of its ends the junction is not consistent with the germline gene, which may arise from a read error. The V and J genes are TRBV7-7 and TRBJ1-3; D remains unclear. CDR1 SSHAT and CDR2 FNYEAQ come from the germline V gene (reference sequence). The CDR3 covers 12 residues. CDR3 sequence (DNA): TGTGCTAGCAGCTTTAATGGAAACACCATATATTTT. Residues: CASSFNGNTIYF.

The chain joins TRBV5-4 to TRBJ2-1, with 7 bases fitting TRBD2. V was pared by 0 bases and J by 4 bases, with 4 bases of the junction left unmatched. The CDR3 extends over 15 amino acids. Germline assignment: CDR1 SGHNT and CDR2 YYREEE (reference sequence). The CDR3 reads CASSLGREIYNEQFF. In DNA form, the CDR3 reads TGTGCCAGCAGCTTGGGGCGGGAGATTTACAATGAGCAGTTCTTC.

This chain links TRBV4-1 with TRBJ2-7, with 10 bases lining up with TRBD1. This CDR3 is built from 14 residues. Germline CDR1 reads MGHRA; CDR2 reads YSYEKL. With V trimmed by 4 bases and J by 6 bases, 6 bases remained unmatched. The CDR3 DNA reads TGCGCCAGCAGCCTCCGGACAGGGGGGAGCGAGCAGTACTTC. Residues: CASSLRTGGSEQYF.

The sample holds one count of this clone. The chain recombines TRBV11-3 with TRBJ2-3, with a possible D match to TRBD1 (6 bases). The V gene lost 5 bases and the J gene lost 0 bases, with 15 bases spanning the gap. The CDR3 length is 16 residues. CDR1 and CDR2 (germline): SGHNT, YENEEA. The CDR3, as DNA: TGTGCCAGCAGCCGTGGGACATCGTCTAGCACAGATACGCAGTATTTT. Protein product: CASSRGTSSSTDTQYF.

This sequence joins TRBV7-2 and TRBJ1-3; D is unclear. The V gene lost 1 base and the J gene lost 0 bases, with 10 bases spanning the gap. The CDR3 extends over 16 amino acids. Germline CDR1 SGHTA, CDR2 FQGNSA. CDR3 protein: CASSLGSATSGNTIYF. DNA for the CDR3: TGTGCCAGCAGCTTAGGGTCTGCTACCTCTGGAAACACCATATATTTT. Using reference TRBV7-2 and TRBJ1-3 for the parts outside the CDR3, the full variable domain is GAGVSQSPSNKVTEKGKDVELRCDPISGHTALYWYRQSLGQGLEFLIYFQGNSAPDKSGLPSDRFSAERTGGSVSTLTIQRTQQEDSAVYLCASSLGSATSGNTIYFGEGSWLTVV.

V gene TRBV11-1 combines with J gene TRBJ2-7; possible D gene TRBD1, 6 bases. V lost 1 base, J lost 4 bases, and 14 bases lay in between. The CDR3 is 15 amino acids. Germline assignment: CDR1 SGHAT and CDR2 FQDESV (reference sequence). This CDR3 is CASSLEAGDRYEQYF. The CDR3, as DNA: TGTGCCAGCAGCTTAGAGGCAGGGGATAGGTACGAGCAGTACTTC.

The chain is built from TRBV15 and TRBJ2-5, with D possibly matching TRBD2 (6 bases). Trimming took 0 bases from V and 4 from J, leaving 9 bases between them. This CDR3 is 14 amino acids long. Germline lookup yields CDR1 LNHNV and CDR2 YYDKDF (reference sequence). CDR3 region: CATSREGGGETQYF. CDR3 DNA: TGTGCCACCAGCAGAGAGGGAGGTGGAGAGACCCAGTACTTC.

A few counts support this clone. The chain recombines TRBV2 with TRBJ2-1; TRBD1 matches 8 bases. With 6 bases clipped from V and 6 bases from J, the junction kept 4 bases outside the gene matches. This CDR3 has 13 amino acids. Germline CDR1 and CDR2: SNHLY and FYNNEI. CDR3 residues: CASRNRGSNEQFF. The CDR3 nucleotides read TGTGCCAGCAGGAACAGGGGGTCCAATGAGCAGTTCTTC.

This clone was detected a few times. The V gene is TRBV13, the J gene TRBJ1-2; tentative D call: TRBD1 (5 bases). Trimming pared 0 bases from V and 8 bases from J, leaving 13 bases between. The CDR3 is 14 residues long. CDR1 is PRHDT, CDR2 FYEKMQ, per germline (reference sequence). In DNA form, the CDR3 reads TGTGCCAGCAGCTTAGGCAGGAGGGGTGAGGGCTACACCTTC. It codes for CASSLGRRGEGYTF.

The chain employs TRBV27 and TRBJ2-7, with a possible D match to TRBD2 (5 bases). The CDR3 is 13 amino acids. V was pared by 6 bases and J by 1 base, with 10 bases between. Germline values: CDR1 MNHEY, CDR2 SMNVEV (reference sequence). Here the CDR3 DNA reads TGTGCCAGCAGGAAGTGGACTTCCTACGAGCAGTACTTC. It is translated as CASRKWTSYEQYF.

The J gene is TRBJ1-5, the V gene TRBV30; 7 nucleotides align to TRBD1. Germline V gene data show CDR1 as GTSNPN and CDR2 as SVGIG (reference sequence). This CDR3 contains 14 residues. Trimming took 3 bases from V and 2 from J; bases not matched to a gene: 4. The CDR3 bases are TGTGCCTGGAGGGGGCAGGGGGGCAATCAGCCCCAGCATTTT. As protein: CAWRGQGGNQPQHF.

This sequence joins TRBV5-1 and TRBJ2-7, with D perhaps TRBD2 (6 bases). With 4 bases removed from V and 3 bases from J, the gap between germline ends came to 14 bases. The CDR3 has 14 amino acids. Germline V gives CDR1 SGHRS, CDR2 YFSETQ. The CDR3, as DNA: TGCGCCAGCAGCCCTCCCGGGACTTTCTACGAGCAGTACTTC. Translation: CASSPPGTFYEQYF.